A selection of T cell receptor beta chains follows, all from one sample in a study of blood T cells in healthy people across ages. TCRdb re-called the 5' RACE reads through MiXCR, storing one row per CDR3 protein. Of 550,000 to 600,000 distinct CDR3 sequences listed, around half are singletons. Sequenced input: blood. These receptors all come from a man aged 80 or over in good health. The CDR3 runs from the conserved cysteine through the conserved F or W. Each record gives: J gene, clone size, D gene, V gene, CDR3 protein, CDR3 DNA. A D gene is named only where the DNA matches it firmly. Not every row has a clone size; where given, it reads once, few, many or a size class.

>TRBJ1-2|few|NA|TRBV7-2
CASSRRLEGYTF
TGTGCCAGCAGCCGCCGCCTCGAAGGCTACACCTTC
>TRBJ1-6|few|TRBD1|TRBV20-1
CSASGARGRLSPLHF
TGCAGTGCCTCAGGGGCCAGGGGGCGTTTATCACCCCTCCACTTT
>TRBJ2-1|many|NA|TRBV6-2/TRBV6-3
CASSYPGGGYNEQFF
TGTGCCAGCAGTTACCCCGGGGGTGGCTACAATGAGCAGTTCTTC
>TRBJ1-5|few|TRBD1|TRBV27
CASLSTGGNQPQHF
TGTGCCAGCCTCTCAACAGGGGGGAATCAGCCCCAGCATTTT
>TRBJ2-4|NA|TRBD2|TRBV4-3
CASSRGTSGQNIQYF
TGCGCCAGCAGTCGCGGGACTAGCGGGCAAAACATTCAGTACTTC
>TRBJ1-1|few|TRBD1|TRBV7-2
CASSLPDRGRVTEAFF
TGTGCCAGCAGCTTACCAGACAGGGGTCGTGTCACTGAAGCTTTCTTT
>TRBJ1-3|once|TRBD1|TRBV29-1
CSVGQGSGNTIYF
TGCAGCGTTGGACAGGGTTCTGGAAACACCATATATTTT
>TRBJ2-2|NA|NA|TRBV4-3
CASSPGRSTGELFF
TGCGCCAGCAGCCCGGGACGGTCCACCGGGGAGCTGTTTTTT
>TRBJ1-2|NA|TRBD1|TRBV20-1
CSASPVNRGFNYGYTF
TGCAGTGCTTCCCCCGTTAACAGGGGGTTTAACTATGGCTACACCTTC
>TRBJ2-7|NA|TRBD2|TRBV20-1
CSAPLAGGSYEQYF
TGCAGTGCTCCTCTAGCGGGAGGGTCCTACGAGCAGTACTTC
>TRBJ1-1|NA|TRBD1|TRBV6-5
CASSRTGLPTEAFF
TGTGCCAGCAGTCGGACAGGGTTGCCCACTGAAGCTTTCTTT
>TRBJ2-1|NA|TRBD2|TRBV9
CARSVAGEFGEQFF
TGTGCCCGCAGCGTAGCGGGAGAGTTTGGTGAGCAGTTCTTC
>TRBJ2-5|once|TRBD1|TRBV5-1
CASSAGQGIETQYF
TGCGCCAGCAGCGCCGGACAGGGGATTGAGACCCAGTACTTC
>TRBJ2-5|few|TRBD1|TRBV5-1
CASTMTGGQETQYF
TGCGCCAGCACCATGACAGGGGGCCAGGAGACCCAGTACTTC
>TRBJ1-3|NA|NA|TRBV28
CASILRNTIYF
TGTGCCAGCATCCTCAGAAACACCATATATTTT
>TRBJ2-2|NA|TRBD2|TRBV6-5
CASSYSGGSLRTGELFF
TGTGCCAGCAGTTACTCCGGCGGGAGCTTGCGCACCGGGGAGCTGTTTTTT
>TRBJ2-5|NA|TRBD1|TRBV5-1
CASSLGGTGETQYF
TGCGCCAGCAGCCTTGGCGGGACAGGGGAGACCCAGTACTTC
>TRBJ2-7|few|TRBD1|TRBV12-3/TRBV12-4
CASSISGTGGYEQYF
TGTGCCAGCAGCATCTCCGGGACAGGGGGGTACGAGCAGTACTTC
>TRBJ2-7|many|TRBD2|TRBV29-1
CSVDLAGANEQYF
TGCAGCGTTGATCTCGCGGGAGCTAACGAGCAGTACTTC
>TRBJ2-5|NA|NA|TRBV6-1
CASQQALGETQYF
TGTGCCAGCCAACAGGCTTTGGGGGAGACCCAGTACTTC
>TRBJ2-7|few|NA|TRBV4-3
CASSQEGAPSYEQYF
TGCGCCAGCAGCCAAGAAGGAGCGCCAAGCTACGAGCAGTACTTC
>TRBJ2-3|NA|TRBD2|TRBV4-3
CASSQELAGGSSTDTQYF
TGCGCCAGCAGCCAAGAACTAGCGGGGGGATCTAGCACAGATACGCAGTATTTT
>TRBJ1-2|few|NA|TRBV7-2
CASSNLYGYTF
TGTGCCAGCAGCAACCTCTATGGCTACACCTTC
>TRBJ1-5|once|TRBD1|TRBV12-3/TRBV12-4
CASRDREVSNQPQHF
TGTGCCAGCAGGGACAGGGAGGTGAGCAATCAGCCCCAGCATTTT
>TRBJ1-1|NA|NA|TRBV9
CASRVVEGRAFF
TGTGCCAGCAGGGTGGTGGAGGGGAGAGCTTTCTTT
>TRBJ2-7|few|NA|TRBV7-8
CASSFLAGSHPYEQYF
TGTGCCAGCAGCTTTCTTGCGGGATCCCACCCCTACGAGCAGTACTTC
>TRBJ1-2|NA|NA|TRBV10-3
CAISGSGPYGYTF
TGTGCCATCAGTGGAAGCGGGCCCTATGGCTACACCTTC
>TRBJ1-1|NA|NA|TRBV20-1
CSARVAGTNTEAFF
TGCAGTGCTAGAGTCGCAGGGACGAACACTGAAGCTTTCTTT
>TRBJ2-7|NA|TRBD2|TRBV6-6
CASSRGTGGRYEQYF
TGTGCCAGCAGCCGCGGGACTGGCGGGAGGTACGAGCAGTACTTC
>TRBJ2-1|many|NA|TRBV6-5
CASTPTDNNEQFF
TGTGCCAGCACCCCGACTGATAACAATGAGCAGTTCTTC
>TRBJ2-4|many|NA|TRBV7-2
CASSIARADIQYF
TGTGCCAGCAGCATTGCCAGGGCGGACATTCAGTACTTC
>TRBJ2-7|few|TRBD1|TRBV7-6
CASSLTVAGGALAEQYF
TGTGCCAGCAGCCTGACTGTGGCAGGGGGCGCTTTAGCCGAGCAGTACTTC
>TRBJ2-4|NA|TRBD2|TRBV20-1
CSARLAGALKNIQYF
TGCAGTGCTAGACTAGCGGGGGCCCTGAAAAACATTCAGTACTTC
>TRBJ2-7|NA|NA|TRBV6-6
CASSYRARDWSSYEQYF
TGTGCCAGCAGTTACCGCGCCCGGGACTGGAGTTCCTACGAGCAGTACTTC